Each of the 8 T cell receptor beta chains below was sequenced from the same sample in a study of T-cell reconstitution after alpha-beta-depleted transplantation in children. Unique molecular identifiers tagged the TCRbeta library. TCRdb re-called the PCR reads through MiXCR, storing one row per CDR3 protein. The repertoire holds around 130,000 distinct CDR3 sequences, with 8.5% to 10% as singletons. Here the sequenced sample was PBMCs, mostly from graft donor cells, taken 180 days after TCRalphabeta/CD19-depleted stem cell transplant. These receptors all stem from a girl under two years old who had a stem cell transplant for combined immunodeficiency, so the T cells may come from the graft donor.

This clonotype was observed a few times. This chain connects TRBV18 to TRBJ2-1; D is uncertain. This CDR3 spans 14 amino acids. The V end lost 2 bases, the J end lost 1 base, and 6 bases lay between the germline ends. Looked up from germline, CDR1 is KGHSH and CDR2 is LQKENI. CDR3 DNA: TGTGCCAGCTCACCAGCAGGATCCTACAATGAGCAGTTCTTC. This codes for CASSPAGSYNEQFF. Supplemented by reference TRBV18 and TRBJ2-1, the full variable domain reads NAGVMQNPRHLVRRRGQEARLRCSPMKGHSHVYWYRQLPEEGLKFMVYLQKENIIDESGMPKERFSAEFPKEGPSILRIQQVVRGDSAAYFCASSPAGSYNEQFFGPGTRLTVL.

The chain recombines TRBV12-3 or TRBV12-4 with TRBJ2-3, with TRBD2 matching over 8 bases. V shed 5 bases and J 13 bases; nucleotides not matched to a gene: 17. CDR3 length: 15 amino acids. In nucleotides, the CDR3 is TGTGCCAGCAGTGCGGACAGCCTTGGACTAGCCCAAAAGTATTTT. Protein sequence: CASSADSLGLAQKYF.

The CDR3 coding sequence is TGTGCCAGCAGGAATCGGGGACAGGGTACATACAATGAGCAGTTCTTC. It encodes CASRNRGQGTYNEQFF. This chain connects TRBV6-2 or TRBV6-3 to TRBJ2-1; the match to TRBD1 covers 9 bases. Germline trimming cut 6 bases from V and 4 bases from J; bases unmatched to any gene: 10. The CDR3 has 16 residues. Germline V lookup: CDR1 MNHEY, CDR2 SVGEGT.

The genes are TRBV7-3 and TRBJ2-3; TRBD2 matches at 15 bases. The CDR3 contains 18 residues. The ends lost 2 bases at V and 3 bases at J; junction bases unmatched: 6. Germline values: CDR1 SGHTA, CDR2 FQGTGA. The CDR3 is CASSLWTSGRARTDTQYF. CDR3 DNA: TGTGCCAGCAGCTTATGGACTAGCGGGAGGGCCCGAACAGATACGCAGTATTTT.

This clonotype occurred a few times. V and J are TRBV10-3 and TRBJ2-2; D not certain. The germline V gene has CDR1 ENHRY and CDR2 SYGVKD. The CDR3 is made up of 13 amino acids. The V gene lost 3 bases and the J gene lost 1 base, with 3 bases spanning the gap. This CDR3 is CAISDRNTGELFF. The DNA of the CDR3 is TGTGCCATCAGTGATAGGAACACCGGGGAGCTGTTTTTT.

The chain combines TRBV18 with TRBJ2-2, with D possibly TRBD2 on 6 matching bases. Germline loops: CDR1 KGHSH, CDR2 LQKENI. V was cut by 6 bases and J by 7 bases, with 15 bases left in between. There are 14 residues in the CDR3. Written as DNA, the CDR3 is TGTGCCAGCTCGATGCGGGAAAGTGGCGGGGAGCTGTTTTTT. Protein sequence: CASSMRESGGELFF.

The J gene is TRBJ2-4, the V gene TRBV6-2 or TRBV6-3; D unclear. V lost 8 bases and J 9 bases, leaving 20 bases between the germline ends. CDR3 length equals 14 residues. Germline CDR1 reads MNHEY; CDR2 reads SVGEGT. This CDR3 reads CASHDGILNIIQYF. The CDR3, as DNA: TGTGCCAGCCACGACGGAATCTTGAATATCATTCAGTACTTC.

This clonotype appeared many times. The V and J genes are TRBV12-3 or TRBV12-4 and TRBJ1-4, with TRBD1 as a possible D gene (5 bases). V was shortened by 2 bases and J by 8 bases, with 18 bases between the two germline ends. This CDR3 region has 16 residues. The DNA for the CDR3 is TGTGCCAGCAGTTTACGGGGCCAGAGAACTCAAGAAAAACTGTTTTTT. Amino acid sequence: CASSLRGQRTQEKLFF.